The 6 T cell receptor beta chains in this list originate from one sample, sequenced in a study of T cell repertoires in ileal Crohn's disease. Profiling relied on immunoSEQ multiplex PCR, and the TCRdb table lists in-frame clones only, not all of them. The sample shows 15,000 or so clones, approximately 87% of them seen only once. Sequenced sample: ileal tissue. These receptors were taken from an adult with Crohn's disease.

The chain has TRBV11-2 and TRBJ2-7; D not resolved. Deletions cut 1 base from V and 2 bases from J, with 15 bases between. The CDR3 is 16 amino acids. Germline assignment: CDR1 SGHAT and CDR2 FQNNGV. CDR3 DNA: TGTGCCAGCAGCTTAGCGGTTAGCCGGCCGGCCTACGAGCAGTACTTC. It specifies CASSLAVSRPAYEQYF.

V gene TRBV30 combines with J gene TRBJ2-7; TRBD1 is a possible D gene (5 bases). Germline CDR1 is GTSNPN and CDR2 is SVGIG (reference sequence). V lost 2 bases to trimming and J lost 0 bases, with 14 bases between them. CDR3 length equals 15 residues. In nucleotides, the CDR3 is TGTGCCTGGAGTCTCCACGGACACAGCTCCTACGAGCAGTACTTC. As protein: CAWSLHGHSSYEQYF.

This clone has more than one count but fewer than ten. The chain recombines TRBV5-8 with TRBJ1-1, with 11 bases that match TRBD1. The CDR3 sequence is 13 residues long. After removal of 5 bases from V and 3 bases from J, the junction contained 0 bases not matched to a gene. Germline V gene lookup returns CDR1 SGHTS and CDR2 YDEGEE. As DNA, the CDR3 is TGTGCCAGCAGGGGACAGGGGGACACTGAAGCTTTCTTT. Translated, it gives CASRGQGDTEAFF.

There are a few counts of this clone. The V gene is TRBV2, the J gene TRBJ2-3; no firm D call. Between the trimmed V and J ends, which lost 5 bases and 4 bases, there was a span of 7 bases. CDR3 size: 12 residues. In germline, CDR1 is SNHLY, CDR2 FYNNEI. The CDR3 loop is CASSTGADTQYF. The DNA for the CDR3 is TGTGCCAGCAGTACCGGTGCAGATACGCAGTATTTT.

The chain joins TRBV19 to TRBJ2-2; D is perhaps TRBD1 (6 bases). The CDR3 has 15 amino acids. Trimming took 10 bases from V and 0 from J, leaving 15 bases between them. From germline, CDR1 is LNHDA and CDR2 SQIVND (reference sequence). In DNA form, the CDR3 reads TGTGCCACTAGGTGGGGGCCCTCGAACACCGGGGAGCTGTTTTTT. Translating gives CATRWGPSNTGELFF.

V is TRBV5-1 and J is TRBJ2-1, with TRBD1 matching over 12 bases. Germline-derived CDR1 and CDR2 are SGHRS and YFSETQ. After removal of 4 bases from V and 7 bases from J, the junction contained 6 bases not matched to a gene. This CDR3 has 15 residues. CDR3: CASSAGTGGRNEQFF. The CDR3 DNA reads TGCGCCAGCAGCGCCGGGACAGGGGGCCGGAATGAGCAGTTCTTC. Supplemented by reference TRBV5-1 and TRBJ2-1, the full variable domain reads KAGVTQTPRYLIKTRGQQVTLSCSPISGHRSVSWYQQTPGQGLQFLFEYFSETQRNKGNFPGRFSGRQFSNSRSEMNVSTLELGDSALYLCASSAGTGGRNEQFFGPGTRLTVL.